Presented here are 24 T cell receptor beta chains from one specimen sequenced in a study of blood T cell repertoires in COVID-19. Repertoires were generated with immunoSEQ multiplex PCR, while TCRdb's copy carries only in-frame clones and drops some. The table has around 30,000 clones, around 87% seen once; the top ten hold over 12%. The sample was peripheral blood. The receptors were sampled from a man aged 60 to 69 with active COVID-19.

The rearrangement links TRBV12-3 or TRBV12-4 to TRBJ2-7; D call uncertain. Trimming pared 4 bases from V and 3 bases from J, leaving 10 bases between. The CDR3 is 13 amino acids. The CDR3: CASSSPNNYEQYF. The CDR3 DNA reads as TGTGCCAGCAGTTCCCCGAACAACTACGAGCAGTACTTC.

The rearrangement uses TRBV2 and TRBJ1-4; 7 bases map to TRBD1. Germline assignment: CDR1 SNHLY and CDR2 FYNNEI. The CDR3 loop spans 13 amino acids. The V and J ends lost 10 bases and 0 bases, in that order; junction bases with no gene match: 2. CDR3 sequence reads: CATGGSTNEKLFF. DNA of the CDR3: TGTGCCACAGGGGGGTCAACTAATGAAAAACTGTTTTTT.

This chain links TRBV11-3 with TRBJ2-2; TRBD1 is a possible D gene (5 bases). V was cut by 6 bases and J by 2 bases, with 16 bases left in between. CDR3 length equals 16 residues. Germline CDR1 reads SGHNT; CDR2 reads YENEEA. The CDR3 nucleotides are TGTGCCAGCAGTCTGGGAAGGGGTCCTAACACCGGGGAGCTGTTTTTT. Translating gives CASSLGRGPNTGELFF.

V gene TRBV27 combines with J gene TRBJ2-4, with D tentatively TRBD1 (5 bases). The V end lost 0 bases, the J end lost 2 bases, and 14 bases lay between the germline ends. The CDR3 has 17 amino acids. CDR1 is MNHEY and CDR2 is SMNVEV in the germline V gene (reference sequence). CDR3 sequence reads: CASSLSGQGISKNIQYF. The CDR3 nucleotides read TGTGCCAGCAGTTTATCGGGCCAGGGAATATCCAAAAACATTCAGTACTTC.

The chain has TRBV7-2 and TRBJ2-7; 11 bases map to TRBD2. Looked up from germline, CDR1 is SGHTA and CDR2 is FQGNSA. The CDR3 has 15 amino acids. V shed 2 bases and J 2 bases; nucleotides not matched to a gene: 2. The CDR3 spells CASSLRLAGPYEQYF. As DNA, the CDR3 is TGTGCCAGCAGCTTAAGACTAGCGGGGCCCTACGAGCAGTACTTC.

This clone was picked up a small number of times. The chain combines TRBV11-1 with TRBJ2-3, with D possibly matching TRBD2 (6 bases). The V end lost 4 bases, the J end lost 4 bases, and 15 bases lay between the germline ends. The CDR3 loop spans 15 amino acids. Germline lookup yields CDR1 SGHAT and CDR2 FQDESV (reference sequence). The CDR3 sequence is CASSSGTPEADTQYF. CDR3 in DNA: TGTGCCAGCAGCTCCGGGACTCCTGAAGCAGATACGCAGTATTTT.

The V and J genes are TRBV5-1 and TRBJ1-5; D unresolved. Germline lookup yields CDR1 SGHRS and CDR2 YFSETQ. Trimming pared 0 bases from V and 0 bases from J, leaving 7 bases between. CDR3 length equals 15 residues. CDR3 sequence (DNA): TGCGCCAGCAGCTTGGACGGGATTAGCAATCAGCCCCAGCATTTT. Translation: CASSLDGISNQPQHF.

V is TRBV3-1 (or the pseudogene TRBV3-2) and J is TRBJ1-5; no firm D call. The CDR3 totals 18 residues. Germline CDR1 and CDR2: LGHDT and YNNKEL (reference sequence). V lost 1 base and J lost 1, with 17 bases in between. For the CDR3, the DNA is TGTGCCAGCAGCCAAGGGGCCCCGGGAGGAAAGAGCAATCAGCCCCAGCATTTT. Its protein product is CASSQGAPGGKSNQPQHF.

V gene TRBV6-6 combines with J gene TRBJ2-4; D possibly corresponds to TRBD1 (5 bases). Germline V gene lookup returns CDR1 MNHNY and CDR2 SVGAGI (reference sequence). The V end was cut by 6 bases, the J end by 3 bases, with 9 bases between. The CDR3 contains 13 residues. CDR3 protein: CASSYDSKNIQYF. The DNA of the CDR3 is TGTGCCAGCAGCTACGACAGCAAAAACATTCAGTACTTC.

This clone has more than one count but fewer than ten. CDR3 DNA sequence: TGTGCCAGTAGTATGAGGGGGCAGGACACCGGGGAGCTGTTTTTT. It specifies CASSMRGQDTGELFF. The chain uses TRBV19 and TRBJ2-2; TRBD1 matches at 7 bases. The length of the CDR3 is 15 residues. The germline gives CDR1 LNHDA, CDR2 SQIVND (reference sequence). V gave up 3 bases and J gave up 3 bases; unmatched junction bases: 4.

This chain connects TRBV11-3 to TRBJ2-2; D might be TRBD2 (6 bases). There are 16 residues in the CDR3. Trimming pared 2 bases from V and 5 bases from J, leaving 15 bases between. Germline CDR1 and CDR2: SGHNT and YENEEA. The CDR3 here is CASSLRRGGVTGELFF. CDR3 in DNA: TGTGCCAGCAGCTTACGGAGGGGCGGTGTGACCGGGGAGCTGTTTTTT.

This clone is a singleton in its sample. The gene calls are TRBV4-3 and TRBJ2-4, with D unclear. CDR1 and CDR2 (germline): LGHNA, YSLEER. The CDR3 length is 15 residues. Trimming removed 4 bases at V and 0 bases at J, with 10 bases between. The CDR3 sequence: CASSRAVLAKNIQYF. The CDR3 DNA sequence: TGCGCCAGCAGCCGTGCGGTTCTAGCCAAAAACATTCAGTACTTC.

The chain uses TRBV4-1 and TRBJ2-7; D possibly corresponds to TRBD2 (6 bases). Trimming pared 2 bases from V and 7 bases from J, leaving 21 bases between. The CDR3 runs 16 residues. Germline V gene data show CDR1 as MGHRA and CDR2 as YSYEKL. The CDR3 DNA reads TGCGCCAGCAGCCAAAGAGGGCCGGGGGTGCTCGAGGAGCAGTACTTC. Encoded protein: CASSQRGPGVLEEQYF.

The V call is TRBV7-3, the J call TRBJ2-3, with D tentatively TRBD2 (6 bases). V was pared by 4 bases and J by 0 bases, with 11 bases between. Looked up from germline, CDR1 is SGHTA and CDR2 is FQGTGA. This CDR3 region has 15 residues. The CDR3 DNA reads as TGTGCCAGCAGCTCCCCTGCGGGAAGCACAGATACGCAGTATTTT. Protein: CASSSPAGSTDTQYF.

The chain employs TRBV12-5 and TRBJ2-1; the D gene is possibly TRBD1 (6 bases). This CDR3 spans 15 amino acids. Germline CDR1 LGHNT, CDR2 FRNRAP. Trimming stripped 4 bases from V and 7 bases from J, with 17 bases between. Here the CDR3 DNA reads TGTGCTAGTGGTTGGGACACTACCCGAGGGAATGAGCAGTTCTTC. Encoded protein: CASGWDTTRGNEQFF.

Only a few counts were recorded for this clone. The chain uses TRBV25-1 and TRBJ2-5; 7 bases line up with TRBD1. Germline CDR1 is MGHDK and CDR2 is SYGVNS. Trimming took 1 base from V and 0 from J; bases not matched to a gene: 5. This CDR3 spans 16 amino acids. CDR3 DNA: TGTGCCAGCAGTGAATCCGGCAGGGGGTACCAAGAGACCCAGTACTTC. This codes for CASSESGRGYQETQYF.

This clone showed up just a few times. CDR3 amino acids: CASSISGRTGELFF. For the CDR3, the DNA is TGTGCCAGTAGTATTAGCGGGCGGACCGGGGAGCTGTTTTTT. This chain links TRBV19 with TRBJ2-2; 7 bases align to TRBD2. The CDR3 spans 14 residues. V lost 3 bases to trimming and J lost 5 bases; unmatched junction nucleotides: 3. The germline CDR1 and CDR2 sequences are LNHDA and SQIVND (reference sequence).

CDR3 protein: CATSRDRGVISSYEQYF. The CDR3 region has the DNA TGTGCCACCAGCAGAGATCGGGGGGTTATAAGCTCCTACGAGCAGTACTTC. The J gene is TRBJ2-7, the V gene TRBV15; 7 bases map to TRBD2. Trimming removed 0 bases from V and 0 bases from J; junction bases left unmatched: 8. CDR3 length: 17 residues. Germline CDR1 is LNHNV and CDR2 is YYDKDF (reference sequence).

The chain links TRBV5-1 to TRBJ2-1; 11 nucleotides line up with TRBD2. The germline V gene encodes CDR1 SGHRS and CDR2 YFSETQ. The CDR3 length is 19 residues. Trimming took 0 bases from V and 4 from J; bases not matched to a gene: 12. CDR3 residues: CASSLGGFLTSGAYNEQFF. The CDR3 bases are TGCGCCAGCAGCTTGGGGGGTTTCTTGACTAGCGGGGCTTACAATGAGCAGTTCTTC.

The chain recombines TRBV6-5 with TRBJ1-5, with 7 bases lining up with TRBD1. Germline assignment: CDR1 MNHEY and CDR2 SVGAGI. The CDR3 totals 14 residues. V was clipped by 4 bases and J by 5 bases; unmatched bases: 5. The CDR3 region is CASSSGRGYQPQHF. CDR3 DNA: TGTGCCAGCAGTTCCGGCAGGGGGTATCAGCCCCAGCATTTT.

V gene TRBV6-6 combines with J gene TRBJ2-7; D is possibly TRBD2 (5 bases). CDR1 MNHNY and CDR2 SVGAGI come from the germline V gene (reference sequence). The CDR3 is 16 residues long. With 0 bases removed from V and 1 base from J, the gap between germline ends came to 13 bases. CDR3 amino acids: CASSYSRVEASYEQYF. CDR3 sequence (DNA): TGTGCCAGCAGTTACTCGCGGGTAGAGGCTTCCTACGAGCAGTACTTC.

The rearrangement links TRBV6-2 or TRBV6-3 to TRBJ2-2; D is ambiguous. Germline values: CDR1 MNHEY, CDR2 SVGEGT. CDR3 size: 14 residues. V lost 6 bases and J lost 2, with 10 bases in between. CDR3 residues: CASSLAVNTGELFF. As DNA, the CDR3 is TGTGCCAGCAGCTTAGCAGTAAACACCGGGGAGCTGTTTTTT.

V is TRBV5-6 and J is TRBJ2-3, with D perhaps TRBD2 (5 bases). CDR3 length equals 14 residues. Per germline, CDR1 SGHDT and CDR2 YYEEEE. Trimming took 9 bases from V and 1 from J, leaving 15 bases between them. Here the CDR3 reads CATLLWGGTDTQYF. For the CDR3, the DNA is TGTGCCACCCTTTTGTGGGGAGGCACAGATACGCAGTATTTT.

CDR3 DNA: TGTGCCAGCAGTGAAGTAGGGGACGAGCAGTACTTC. Translating it yields CASSEVGDEQYF. The chain employs TRBV6-1 and TRBJ2-7; D is possibly TRBD1 (5 bases). V lost 1 base to trimming and J lost 5 bases, with 6 bases between them. The V gene's germline CDR1 is MNHNS and CDR2 SASEGT. CDR3 length: 12 residues.